This T cell receptor beta chain emerged from a study of cytomegalovirus exposure and HLA in healthy donors (dated by TCRdb to 2017 to 2019). Looking at the study overall: An earlier analysis of roughly 570 of the donors reported 276 Gb of sequence data and approximately 120 million unique TCR beta sequences obtained from about 180 million T cells. Class I and class II HLA loci were covered by the typing at four-digit resolution. Typing coverage varied by locus: roughly 629-630 donors for A, B, C, DRB1 and DQB1; roughly 510 for DQA1; about 570 for DPA1; around 490 for DPB1. An early release covering 550 to 700 HLA-typed donors comprised about 300 gigabases of sequencing data and around 80 million unique TCR sequences. High-throughput TCR immunosequencing, statistical association of individual TCRs with disease status, and machine learning were combined to predict cytomegalovirus infection status. Along with the approximately 700-subject first cohort, a separate validation cohort of around 110 different subjects was used. Rather than using new phenotypic data, the later analysis identified candidate immune exposures from TCR beta sequences and from how often those sequences occurred across donors. On average, 235,054 unique TCR beta nucleotide sequences were sequenced per donor among 350 to 400 genotyped donors of the cohort, with roughly 18% of those sequences being non-productive. Of the roughly 400 genotyped donors, roughly 80% fell in the genetic ancestry cluster associated with self-reported Caucasian donors. A later genetic analysis used genome-wide SNP genotypes for about three fifths of the 666 donors, treating that subset as a discovery cohort. A few DR-DQ haplotypes were handled as single units for association and clustering because linkage in the cohort was strong. Alongside the repertoire data, information on donor age, sex, ethnicity and CMV serostatus was compiled. The study used immunosequencing to profile the T cell repertoires of under 700 subjects and linked those repertoires to cytomegalovirus serostatus. To study patterns of TCR occurrence, a later analysis re-analyzed previously published TCR beta repertoires from several hundred donors and added high-resolution HLA genotyping. The study aimed to test whether signatures of past pathogen exposure could be identified by cataloging public T cell receptors. All discovery cohort repertoires had been generated using a single sequencing platform. An earlier analysis of fewer than 700 of the donors applied high-throughput TCR beta sequencing to assess whether each TCR beta V gene segment acted as functional or pseudogenic. Findings and caveats that apply to the study as a whole: In vitro tests confirmed that three of the cytomegalovirus-associated TCR beta chains recognize cytomegalovirus antigens. Broadly in line with IMGT annotations, most TCR beta V segments showed up in productive rearrangements about 90% or about 30% of the time in an earlier analysis of approximately 600 of the donors. A later analysis found that TCR association rates varied across HLA loci, with DRB1 alleles showing the most associated TCRs and HLA-C alleles the fewest. The study gave a list of 150 to 200 TCR beta chains associated with cytomegalovirus. The cohort was sequenced for TCR beta chains only, and without alpha or paired-chain data the features that could be detected were limited. Correlated functional status among segregating V segments might reflect linkage disequilibrium, but an unknown experimental factor could not be ruled out. When HLA alleles, especially DR and DQ, strongly co-occurred, attributing TCR associations to individual alleles was difficult. While some public TCRs were present in many individuals, most TCR sequences turned up only very rarely across donors. Cytomegalovirus status was reported to be diagnosed by the classifier with high specificity and sensitivity in both the original and validation cohorts. A later analysis reported that several top co-occurrence clusters appeared linked to parvovirus B19, influenza, CMV and Epstein-Barr virus. The only immune exposure information available for the cohort was CMV serostatus. A later genetic analysis reported fewer N-insertions in productive TCRs among donors in an Asian-associated ancestry cluster than the roughly 700-donor mean. Because the 87-base-pair reads could not distinguish some IMGT-functional V segments, including TRBV6-2 and TRBV6-3, those segments were excluded. The earlier analysis of a few hundred of the donors excluded 15 to 20 rarely observed V segments, including chromosome 9 orphons, because counts were too low. A group of highly shared sequence variants was considered likely to be a technical artifact of the sequencing pipeline. A further reported finding was that TCR beta sequences accurately predicted the HLA-A and HLA-B alleles for most subjects in the first cohort. The presence/absence analyses assumed that sequencing depth was roughly uniform across donors, and that assumption may not be true. HLA typing was unavailable for some donors at each locus, so association tests used only the typed subset. Compared with equally common non-associated chains, HLA-associated TCR beta chains in a later analysis were more clonally expanded and had lower generation probabilities. The authors suggested that the approach could potentially be extended to other disease states and immunological phenotypes. According to a later analysis, most CMV-associated TCR beta chains appeared to be HLA-restricted, and the HLA associations seemed to be driven largely by CMV exposure. Specific HLA alleles were associated with more than 15,000 TCR beta sequences at a false discovery rate of 0.05 in a later analysis. In a later genetic analysis, a missense DCLRE1C variant was associated with V-gene and J-gene trimming of TCR beta chains, and the association was replicated in an independent cohort.

CDR1 and CDR2 were assigned from the germline V gene as SQVTM and ANQGSEA. At the junction V is shortened by 7 bases and J by 3 bases, with 12 bases in between. Including the terminal cysteine and phenylalanine, the CDR3 comprises 13 residues. Left in the record is the CDR3 DNA by itself, 39 bases read in frame from the first base. About this clone itself: Its specific antigen is unknown. No much larger clone is present one base from it, and per-base qualities are unavailable.

The cohort comprised fewer than 750 healthy bone marrow donors. Cohort members were all nominally healthy when sampled, although unrecorded immune exposures were likely present. The donor was CMV seronegative and belonged to the group of over 300 seronegative cohort members. Each donor provided a peripheral blood sample, and peripheral blood mononuclear cells were used for TCR beta sequencing. The Qiagen DNeasy Blood Extraction Kit was used to extract genomic DNA from the blood cell samples. The library relied on the immunoSEQ multiplex PCR assay. For the multiplex PCR, a mixture combining 60 forward primers for TCR Vbeta segments and 13 reverse primers for TCR Jbeta segments was used. The CDR3 region of rearranged TCR beta genes was amplified from genomic DNA with a multiplex PCR assay. On the Illumina HiSeq System, the amplified TCR beta libraries were sequenced as 87-base-pair reads. Per the original workflow: Across the 700 or so repertoires, a later analysis counted tens of millions of unique TCR beta chains, 8.5 million to 12 million of which were shared by at least two donors. A nearest-neighbor algorithm error-corrected the raw reads and collapsed the reads into unique sequences, merging closely related sequences to remove PCR and sequencing errors. CDR3 sequences were aligned to IMGT reference sequences to assign V, D and J gene segments. Each retained sequence needed at least a six-nucleotide match to both a V gene segment and a J gene segment. A rearrangement counted as productive if the CDR3 had no stop codons and remained in frame with V and J, and every other rearrangement counted as non-productive. Following IMGT convention, CDR3 was defined as the stretch from the second conserved V-encoded cysteine up to the conserved J-encoded phenylalanine. The earlier analysis of 450 to 750 of the donors excluded any sequence lacking an unambiguous match to a single V gene segment. An earlier analysis of a few hundred of the donors called V segments functional above 56.7% productive rearrangements and segregating when the between-donor standard deviation exceeded 5%. A statistical classification framework was built for diagnosing cytomegalovirus status from the catalog of TCR beta chain sequences. A later analysis assigned V and J genes by comparing TCR nucleotide sequences with IMGT/GENE-DB human TR gene sequences. The TCRdist pipeline was used in a later analysis to assign CDR3 sequences and most-parsimonious VDJ recombination scenarios. A later analysis defined each TCR beta chain by its CDR3 amino acid sequence plus V-gene family, and excluded reads lacking a unique V-gene family. To address suspected cross-contamination and a sequencing artifact, a later analysis removed 592 highly shared, low-generation-probability nucleotide sequences. In a later analysis, a clonal expansion index for each public chain was calculated from normalized within-repertoire ranks of inferred template counts. In a later analysis, generation probabilities were computed using a VDJ recombination model fitted to out-of-frame rearrangements, and the results were checked against IGoR. In a later analysis, hypergeometric tests were used to score TCR-TCR, TCR-HLA and TCR-CMV co-occurrence, with a repertoire-size bias correction applied to TCR pairs. In a later analysis, false discovery rates were estimated by permuting HLA or CMV assignments 20 times. In a later analysis, co-occurring TCRs were grouped using DBSCAN, with TCRdist sequence similarity added in when clustering inside HLA-allele-positive subsets. Co-occurrence clustering excluded repertoires with fewer than 30,000 or more than 120,000 public chains, plus five with anomalous nucleotide sharing. TCRdb stores this immuneACCESS table with in-frame sequences only. Part of the clones is absent; in the studies checked, under half of the shortfall reflects unresolved V genes, and no reason is known for the rest. Clone size and the V and J calls come from that table; the DNA yielded D and trimming. The sample records 120,000 to 150,000 clones, 75% to 90% of which are singletons. Roughly 2.9% of the sample is in the top ten clones.

The sequence is built from TRBV29-1 and TRBJ1-4; TRBD1 is possibly the D segment (6 matching bases). The source is a woman in her 30s in good health and CMV-seronegative. Sequenced sample: PBMCs. The nucleotide sequence reads TGCAGCGGGCTACAGGGAGCTAATGAAAAACTGTTTTTT. Protein translation: CSGLQGANEKLFF.